This T cell receptor beta chain was observed in a study of T cell responses to AZD1222 COVID-19 vaccine. Study outcomes and limitations: Spike-wide coverage was observed for vaccine-associated CD4 TCRs, with dominant responses at 160-218 and 743-854. Repertoire sampling was restricted to post-peak T cell response timepoints.

Second-dose groups at about 4 or about 12 weeks were pooled. To note about this clone: Its antigen is undetermined.

Profiled with immunoSEQ multiplex PCR; TCRdb holds only in-frame clones, not every one. The sample includes tens of thousands of clones, over 75% of them seen just once. The origin of this receptor is an adult who received the AZD1222 COVID-19 vaccine. The sequencing here drew on peripheral blood, taken 28 days after the second AZD1222 dose.

CDR3 region: CATAGTPNTEAFF. CDR3 DNA sequence: TGTGCCACCGCCGGTACACCGAACACTGAAGCTTTCTTT. The V gene is TRBV15, the J gene TRBJ1-1; D is ambiguous. The CDR3 totals 13 residues. V dropped 8 bases and J dropped 1 base, with 11 bases sitting between them. Germline CDR1 and CDR2: LNHNV and YYDKDF (reference sequence).